What follows are 21 T cell receptor beta chains derived from one specimen sequenced in a study of T cells after yellow fever vaccination. TCRdb ran MiXCR on the 5' RACE reads and lists one entry per CDR3 protein. Of about 630,000 distinct CDR3 sequences listed, around 12% were seen once; the top ten hold 14% to 15%. Sequenced material: PBMCs, taken on the day of the yellow fever booster vaccination. The origin of the receptors is a man aged 25-45 years who received the YFV17D yellow fever vaccine.

There are many counts of this clonotype. V gene TRBV11-2 combines with J gene TRBJ2-7; no reliable D call. Germline V gives CDR1 SGHAT, CDR2 FQNNGV. The ends were cut back, 6 bases at V and 7 bases at J, with 16 bases in the middle. This CDR3 is 13 amino acids long. The CDR3 DNA reads TGTGCCAGCAGGGTAGGAGAAGGTGGGGAGCAGTACTTC. Residues: CASRVGEGGEQYF.

This clonotype has only a few counts. The chain is built from TRBV20-1 and TRBJ2-7; no firm D call. CDR3 length: 13 amino acids. CDR1 and CDR2 from the germline V gene are DFQATT and SNEGSKA (reference sequence). V lost 3 bases, J lost 4 bases, and 13 bases lay in between. This CDR3 is CSASPGNFYEQYF. DNA for the CDR3: TGCAGTGCTAGCCCAGGCAATTTTTACGAGCAGTACTTC.

This clonotype showed up just a few times. This chain links TRBV12-3 or TRBV12-4 with TRBJ2-7; tentatively, D is TRBD1 or TRBD2 (7 bases each). V was cut by 2 bases and J by 0 bases, with 20 bases left in between. The CDR3 consists of 18 residues. The CDR3 loop reads CASSLSDWEGAHSYEQYF. For the CDR3, the DNA is TGTGCCAGCAGTTTAAGTGACTGGGAGGGGGCGCACTCCTACGAGCAGTACTTC.

The chain has TRBV20-1 and TRBJ2-1, with a possible D match to TRBD2 (6 bases). V was trimmed by 2 bases and J by 6 bases, leaving 14 bases between them. CDR1 and CDR2 from the germline V gene are DFQATT and SNEGSKA (reference sequence). The CDR3 is made up of 14 amino acids. The chain's CDR3 is CSARFPGLPNEQFF. In nucleotides, the CDR3 is TGCAGTGCTAGATTTCCGGGACTCCCCAATGAGCAGTTCTTC.

This clonotype appeared many times. The CDR3 DNA is TGCAGTGCTAGCGAATCTAAGCGGCCCTACAATGAGCAGTTCTTC. As protein: CSASESKRPYNEQFF. The genes are TRBV20-1 and TRBJ2-1, with D possibly TRBD2 on 5 matching bases. V lost 3 bases and J 2 bases, leaving 14 bases between the germline ends. Germline CDR1 DFQATT, CDR2 SNEGSKA (reference sequence). The CDR3 runs to 15 residues.

This clonotype was observed at least ten times. The rearrangement links TRBV7-9 to TRBJ2-1, with D uncertain. The CDR3 covers 12 residues. Looked up from germline, CDR1 is SEHNR and CDR2 is FQNEAQ (reference sequence). V was clipped by 5 bases and J by 7 bases, with 9 bases between them. This chain's CDR3 is CASSLNGNEQFF. The DNA for the CDR3 is TGTGCCAGCAGCCTAAATGGGAATGAGCAGTTCTTC.

The chain has TRBV24-1 and TRBJ1-6; D ambiguous. The V gene lost 10 bases and the J gene lost 2 bases, with 14 bases spanning the gap. From germline, CDR1 is KGHDR and CDR2 SFDVKD. The CDR3 is 15 residues long. The CDR3 coding sequence is TGTGCCACAACTGGGCGGAGAGCCTATAATTCACCCCTCCACTTT. Its translation is CATTGRRAYNSPLHF.

V gene TRBV6-1 combines with J gene TRBJ1-5; 11 bases are shared with TRBD1. V shed 4 bases, J shed 7 bases, and the junction held 0 bases outside the gene matches. The CDR3 runs 13 residues. Germline V gene sequence: CDR1 MNHNS, CDR2 SASEGT. This CDR3 reads CASSGDRGQPQHF. The CDR3 bases are TGTGCCAGCAGTGGGGACAGGGGGCAGCCCCAGCATTTT.

V and J are TRBV7-9 and TRBJ2-1, with D possibly matching TRBD2 (5 bases). V lost 2 bases, J lost 7 bases, and 15 bases lay in between. The germline gives CDR1 SEHNR, CDR2 FQNEAQ (reference sequence). The CDR3 extends over 15 amino acids. In DNA, the CDR3 is TGTGCCAGCAGCTTAAGCGGCGGCCGGTGGAATGAGCAGTTCTTC. This gives the protein CASSLSGGRWNEQFF. Full variable domain (remainder filled in from reference TRBV7-9 and TRBJ2-1): DTGVSQNPRHKITKRGQNVTFRCDPISEHNRLYWYRQTLGQGPEFLTYFQNEAQLEKSRLLSDRFSAERPKGSFSTLEIQRTEQGDSAMYLCASSLSGGRWNEQFFGPGTRLTVL.

The rearrangement joins TRBV6-6 to TRBJ2-1; the D gene is possibly TRBD1 (5 bases). Trimming pared 8 bases from V and 7 bases from J, leaving 6 bases between. The germline CDR1 and CDR2 sequences are MNHNY and SVGAGI (reference sequence). This CDR3 is built from 10 residues. CDR3 nucleotides: TGTGCCAGCGGACATAATGAGCAGTTCTTC. Encoded protein: CASGHNEQFF.

This clonotype was seen more than once but under ten times. The rearrangement links TRBV7-9 to TRBJ2-5, with D possibly TRBD2 on 6 matching bases. CDR3 length: 15 amino acids. In germline, CDR1 is SEHNR, CDR2 FQNEAQ (reference sequence). Trimming left V 4 bases short and J 3 bases short, with 15 bases between. The CDR3 region has the DNA TGTGCCAGCAGCTCCTTCCGGGACTTAAAAGAGACCCAGTACTTC. Amino acid sequence: CASSSFRDLKETQYF.

V and J are TRBV7-6 and TRBJ2-1; 8 bases match TRBD2. V shed 5 bases and J 5 bases; nucleotides not matched to a gene: 8. Germline values: CDR1 SGHVS, CDR2 FNYEAQ. The CDR3 is 15 amino acids. CDR3 residues: CASSTGRAANNEQFF. In DNA form, the CDR3 reads TGTGCCAGCAGCACCGGGAGGGCCGCTAACAATGAGCAGTTCTTC.

This clonotype came up a few times. The V and J genes are TRBV7-3 and TRBJ2-1, with D tentatively TRBD1 or TRBD2 (6 bases each). Germline lookup yields CDR1 SGHTA and CDR2 FQGTGA. This CDR3 comprises 14 residues. Trimming pared 5 bases from V and 6 bases from J, leaving 14 bases between. This chain's CDR3 is CASSGGGHGNEQFF. Written as DNA, the CDR3 is TGTGCCAGCAGCGGAGGGGGGCACGGCAATGAGCAGTTCTTC.

This clonotype was observed at least ten times. This chain connects TRBV18 to TRBJ1-3; weak D call: TRBD1 (5 bases). CDR3 length: 16 amino acids. Germline CDR1 KGHSH, CDR2 LQKENI. The V end lost 0 bases, the J end lost 0 bases, and 9 bases lay between the germline ends. For the CDR3, the DNA is TGTGCCAGCTCACCACCGGGACTGTACTCTGGAAACACCATATATTTT. Translating it yields CASSPPGLYSGNTIYF. The whole variable domain, remainder taken from reference TRBV18 and TRBJ1-3, is NAGVMQNPRHLVRRRGQEARLRCSPMKGHSHVYWYRQLPEEGLKFMVYLQKENIIDESGMPKERFSAEFPKEGPSILRIQQVVRGDSAAYFCASSPPGLYSGNTIYFGEGSWLTVV.

This clonotype was counted at least ten times. The CDR3 DNA reads TGTGCCAGCAGCTTTGGACAGGACAATGAGCAGTTCTTC. Amino acid sequence: CASSFGQDNEQFF. V usage is TRBV7-2 and J usage is TRBJ2-1, with TRBD1 matching 7 bases. Germline-derived CDR1 and CDR2 are SGHTA and FQGNSA. The CDR3 length is 13 residues. The V and J ends lost 3 bases and 5 bases, in that order; junction bases with no gene match: 1.

This clonotype has a single count. The V and J genes are TRBV20-1 and TRBJ2-1; TRBD2 aligns across 10 bases. V lost 4 bases and J lost 4; bases outside the gene matches: 10. Germline values: CDR1 DFQATT, CDR2 SNEGSKA (reference sequence). This CDR3 comprises 16 residues. The CDR3 bases are TGCAGTGCTACAACGTTTCTAGCGGGGGTATACAATGAGCAGTTCTTC. Translating it yields CSATTFLAGVYNEQFF.

The CDR3, as DNA: TGCAGCGGGTGGGGAGGCGGGAGCATCGACGAGCAGTACTTC. Its translation: CSGWGGGSIDEQYF. This chain uses TRBV29-1 with TRBJ2-7; TRBD2 aligns across 7 bases. This CDR3 has 14 amino acids. The V and J ends lost 7 bases and 5 bases, in that order; junction bases with no gene match: 14. Germline V gene sequence: CDR1 SQVTM, CDR2 ANQGSEA.

The chain is built from TRBV3-1 and TRBJ2-3; no definite D call. V shed 0 bases and J shed 1 base, with 8 bases lying between them. CDR1 LGHDT and CDR2 YNNKEL come from the germline V gene (reference sequence). The CDR3 contains 15 residues. DNA of the CDR3: TGTGCCAGCAGCCAAGATTTCACAGGCACAGATACGCAGTATTTT. Its protein is CASSQDFTGTDTQYF.

The J gene is TRBJ1-4, the V gene TRBV30; no reliable D call. This CDR3 spans 14 amino acids. CDR1 GTSNPN and CDR2 SVGIG come from the germline V gene (reference sequence). V gave up 3 bases and J gave up 10 bases, with 18 bases separating them. CDR3 in amino acids: CAWRDFHTQLKLFF. The CDR3, as DNA: TGTGCCTGGAGAGATTTCCATACACAGCTAAAACTGTTTTTT. Variable domain in full (rest from reference TRBV30 and TRBJ1-4): SQTIHQWPATLVQPVGSPLSLECTVEGTSNPNLYWYRQAAGRGLQLLFYSVGIGQISSEVPQNLSASRPQDRQFILSSKKLLLSDSGFYLCAWRDFHTQLKLFFGSGTQLSVL.

The genes are TRBV5-6 and TRBJ2-2, with D perhaps given as TRBD1 or TRBD2 (5 bases each). The CDR3 is made up of 17 amino acids. The germline V gene has CDR1 SGHDT and CDR2 YYEEEE. V was shortened by 9 bases and J by 0 bases, with 21 bases between the two germline ends. CDR3 loop: CAMSPGLLCSNTGELFF. The CDR3 DNA sequence: TGTGCCATGAGCCCGGGGCTCCTCTGCTCGAACACCGGGGAGCTGTTTTTT.

This clonotype has only a few counts. This CDR3 reads CSARALSRIHEQYF. The CDR3 nucleotides are TGCAGTGCTAGAGCCCTTTCCCGTATCCACGAGCAGTACTTC. The gene calls are TRBV20-1 and TRBJ2-7; D is undetermined. Germline CDR1 is DFQATT and CDR2 is SNEGSKA (reference sequence). The V end lost 1 base, the J end lost 5 bases, and 15 bases lay between the germline ends. This CDR3 spans 14 amino acids.